Below, 19 T cell receptor beta chains from the same sample are listed, as sequenced in a study of cytomegalovirus exposure and HLA in healthy donors. 60 Vbeta and 13 Jbeta primers were used in PCR. Method: immunoSEQ multiplex PCR; TCRdb's copy keeps in-frame clones and lacks some. The profile shows about 160,000 clones, about 83% of them singletons. The sample comprised PBMCs. The receptors stem from a woman aged 25 to 45 in good health and CMV-seronegative.

The chain couples TRBV30 to TRBJ1-1; TRBD1 matches 11 bases. The germline V gene has CDR1 GTSNPN and CDR2 SVGIG (reference sequence). The trim removed 1 base at V and 3 bases at J, leaving 4 bases unmatched. The CDR3 is made up of 15 amino acids. The CDR3 nucleotides read TGTGCCTGGAGTGACCCGGGACAGGGGGACACTGAAGCTTTCTTT. Protein: CAWSDPGQGDTEAFF.

V usage is TRBV4-3 and J usage is TRBJ2-7, with D uncertain. Germline V gene sequence: CDR1 LGHNA, CDR2 YSLEER. The CDR3 runs 16 residues. Between the trimmed V and J ends, which lost 0 bases and 0 bases, there was a span of 12 bases. The CDR3 region is CASSQDYPPSSYEQYF. Written as DNA, the CDR3 is TGCGCCAGCAGCCAAGATTACCCGCCGAGCTCCTACGAGCAGTACTTC.

This clone was seen just once. The same CDR3 arises from other DNA sequences in this sample as well. The rearrangement joins TRBV7-2 to TRBJ1-1; D unresolved. Trimming took off 1 base at V and 7 bases at J, with 4 bases between the two ends. Germline V gene data show CDR1 as SGHTA and CDR2 as FQGNSA. This CDR3 region has 11 residues. CDR3 residues: CASSLGGEAFF. CDR3 bases: TGTGCCAGCAGCTTAGGAGGTGAAGCTTTCTTT.

The CDR3, as DNA: TGTGCCAGCAGCCCTACAGGTGGGGAGACCCAGTACTTC. Translating gives CASSPTGGETQYF. The chain carries TRBV5-4 and TRBJ2-5; tentatively, D is TRBD1 (5 bases). The CDR3 has 13 amino acids. Trimming took off 4 bases at V and 5 bases at J, with 12 bases between the two ends. In germline, CDR1 is SGHNT, CDR2 YYREEE (reference sequence).

Only a few counts were recorded for this clone. The chain joins TRBV13 to TRBJ1-3, with D perhaps matching TRBD1 (5 bases). From germline, CDR1 is PRHDT and CDR2 FYEKMQ (reference sequence). Trimming left V 7 bases short and J 0 bases short, with 13 bases between. This CDR3 is built from 15 residues. Written as DNA, the CDR3 is TGTGCCAGCACCAGGGCCGCATTCTCTGGAAACACCATATATTTT. This sequence encodes CASTRAAFSGNTIYF.

The chain recombines TRBV7-9 with TRBJ1-4, with 9 bases that match TRBD1. V was clipped by 5 bases and J by 8 bases; unmatched bases: 9. This CDR3 is built from 15 residues. Germline CDR1 and CDR2: SEHNR and FQNEAQ (reference sequence). CDR3 nucleotides: TGTGCCAGCAGCACCACGGACAGGGGAGGCGAAAAACTGTTTTTT. This codes for CASSTTDRGGEKLFF.

V usage is TRBV6-5 and J usage is TRBJ1-1, with a possible D match to TRBD1 (5 bases). Looked up from germline, CDR1 is MNHEY and CDR2 is SVGAGI. V was trimmed by 7 bases and J by 0 bases, leaving 9 bases between them. The CDR3 loop spans 13 amino acids. CDR3 residues: CASTQGMNTEAFF. The CDR3 bases are TGTGCCAGCACCCAGGGCATGAACACTGAAGCTTTCTTT.

The rearrangement links TRBV5-4 to TRBJ2-7; TRBD1 is a possible D gene (5 bases). Deletions cut 0 bases from V and 1 base from J, with 11 bases between. Germline V gene data show CDR1 as SGHNT and CDR2 as YYREEE (reference sequence). The CDR3 totals 15 residues. The chain's CDR3 is CASSLGQGPSYEQYF. The CDR3 DNA reads TGTGCCAGCAGCTTGGGTCAGGGCCCATCCTACGAGCAGTACTTC.

This clone turned up a few times. The chain couples TRBV4-3 to TRBJ1-4, with TRBD1 as a possible D gene (5 bases). This CDR3 is built from 16 residues. From germline, CDR1 is LGHNA and CDR2 YSLEER. V was trimmed by 0 bases and J by 7 bases, leaving 15 bases between them. The CDR3 DNA sequence: TGCGCCAGCAGCCAAGAGATCCAGGGTTTTGGTGAAAAACTGTTTTTT. Its protein product is CASSQEIQGFGEKLFF.

The rearrangement links TRBV7-2 to TRBJ2-3; tentatively, D is TRBD2 (7 bases). The CDR3 is 17 residues long. V lost 3 bases to trimming and J lost 0 bases, with 16 bases between them. CDR1 SGHTA and CDR2 FQGNSA come from the germline V gene. The CDR3 spells CASSFNGGLISTDTQYF. DNA for the CDR3: TGTGCCAGCAGCTTTAACGGGGGGCTTATTAGCACAGATACGCAGTATTTT.

This rearrangement joins TRBV7-9 to TRBJ2-6; 8 bases match TRBD1. The CDR3 has 18 amino acids. Trimming removed 5 bases from V and 0 bases from J; junction bases left unmatched: 9. CDR1 is SEHNR, CDR2 FQNEAQ, per germline (reference sequence). The CDR3 spells CASSLRDRSSSGANVLTF. In DNA, the CDR3 is TGTGCCAGCAGCCTCCGGGACAGGTCTTCCTCTGGGGCCAACGTCCTGACTTTC.

The J gene is TRBJ2-3, the V gene TRBV10-1; the match to TRBD1 covers 11 bases. V lost 4 bases, J lost 4 bases, and 4 bases stayed unmatched. Germline lookup yields CDR1 WNHNN and CDR2 SYGVQD (reference sequence). This CDR3 has 15 amino acids. The CDR3 here is CASSAGTGGPDTQYF. The CDR3 region has the DNA TGCGCCAGCAGTGCCGGGACAGGGGGGCCAGATACGCAGTATTTT.

The rearrangement links TRBV7-2 to TRBJ1-5, with 9 bases identical to TRBD1. This CDR3 is 16 amino acids long. Trimming removed 5 bases from V and 1 base from J; junction bases left unmatched: 6. Looked up from germline, CDR1 is SGHTA and CDR2 is FQGNSA. For the CDR3, the DNA is TGTGCCAGCAGCCCCGGGACAGGGATGAGCAATCAGCCCCAGCATTTT. It is translated as CASSPGTGMSNQPQHF.

This chain links TRBV2 with TRBJ2-5; D is perhaps TRBD2 (6 bases). The CDR3 consists of 11 residues. The V end lost 6 bases, the J end lost 10 bases, and 12 bases lay between the germline ends. Germline lookup yields CDR1 SNHLY and CDR2 FYNNEI. The CDR3 bases are TGTGCCAGCAGGGGACCGGAGGGCCAGTACTTC. Translation: CASRGPEGQYF.

V gene TRBV2 combines with J gene TRBJ2-5; TRBD2 might be the D (5 bases). CDR1 is SNHLY and CDR2 is FYNNEI in the germline V gene. The germline V and J ends were trimmed by 2 bases and 4 bases, with 14 bases remaining between them. CDR3 length: 15 amino acids. Here the CDR3 DNA reads TGTGCCAGCAGTGAAACCCCGCGGGTCGGAGAGACCCAGTACTTC. Translated, it gives CASSETPRVGETQYF.

The chain has TRBV11-2 and TRBJ2-5, with D perhaps TRBD2 (6 bases). In germline, CDR1 is SGHAT, CDR2 FQNNGV. V was cut by 4 bases and J by 0 bases, with 9 bases left in between. The CDR3 spans 14 residues. CDR3 nucleotide sequence: TGTGCCAGCAGCTCGGGCGGGAACCAAGAGACCCAGTACTTC. It specifies CASSSGGNQETQYF.

This chain joins TRBV19 and TRBJ2-3; D uncertain. Germline values: CDR1 LNHDA, CDR2 SQIVND (reference sequence). The CDR3 contains 15 residues. V lost 4 bases to trimming and J lost 0 bases, with 11 bases between them. For the CDR3, the DNA is TGTGCCAGTAGTACCAGTGGGCCCAGCACAGATACGCAGTATTTT. Amino acid sequence: CASSTSGPSTDTQYF.

This rearrangement joins TRBV29-1 to TRBJ1-2; D gene uncertain. Germline-derived CDR1 and CDR2 are SQVTM and ANQGSEA. The CDR3 spans 11 residues. Trimming left V 4 bases short and J 4 bases short, with 7 bases between. This CDR3 reads CSVVAGYGYTF. CDR3 nucleotide sequence: TGCAGCGTTGTGGCAGGCTATGGCTACACCTTC.

The rearrangement links TRBV27 to TRBJ2-5; D not resolved. Germline CDR1 and CDR2: MNHEY and SMNVEV (reference sequence). V gave up 6 bases and J gave up 4 bases, with 6 bases separating them. This CDR3 spans 11 amino acids. CDR3 amino acids: CASSPSETQYF. The CDR3, as DNA: TGTGCCAGCAGCCCTTCAGAGACCCAGTACTTC.